The T cell receptor (beta chain) under discussion was sequenced for a study of radiation and T cells in renal cell carcinoma. Germline V gene sequence: CDR1 GTSNPN, CDR2 SVGIG (reference sequence). This CDR3 is 15 amino acids long. V was clipped by 3 bases and J by 3 bases; unmatched bases: 4. This clone was observed once. Time point denoted: baseline pretreatment blood. Sample treatment: 15 Gy SBRT to primary tumor, nephrectomy 4 weeks later. Blood was sampled at baseline, 2 weeks and 4 weeks after SBRT. Clear cell pathology was present in this patient's renal cell carcinoma. Sequencing was performed with immunoSEQ multiplex PCR; in TCRdb, only in-frame clones are kept and a portion is missing. The sample contains roughly 150,000 clones, around 89% of which appear only once.

This sample comprised blood, obtained from a patient whose treatment included radiotherapy and nephrectomy. The V and J genes are TRBV30 and TRBJ2-1; 11 nucleotides match TRBD1. This TCR derives from a woman aged 70-85 years with renal cell carcinoma. For the CDR3, the DNA is TGTGCCTGGAGAGCCGGGACAGGGGGCTACAATGAGCAGTTCTTC. As protein: CAWRAGTGGYNEQFF.